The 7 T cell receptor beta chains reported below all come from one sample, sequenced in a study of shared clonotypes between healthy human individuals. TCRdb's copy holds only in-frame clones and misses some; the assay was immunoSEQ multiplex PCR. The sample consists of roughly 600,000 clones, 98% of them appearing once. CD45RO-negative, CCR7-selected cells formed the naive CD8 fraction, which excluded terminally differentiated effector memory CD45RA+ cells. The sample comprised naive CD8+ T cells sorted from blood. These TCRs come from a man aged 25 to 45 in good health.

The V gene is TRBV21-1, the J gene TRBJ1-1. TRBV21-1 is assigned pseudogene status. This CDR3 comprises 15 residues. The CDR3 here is CASSKGWEGGTEAFF. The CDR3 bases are TGTGCCAGCAGCAAAGGTTGGGAGGGTGGAACTGAAGCTTTCTTT.

Here the CDR3 reads CSVDVRGPFF. In nucleotides, the CDR3 is TGCAGCGTTGACGTCCGAGGACCGTTCTTC. The J gene is TRBJ2-1, the V gene TRBV29-1; D call uncertain. Germline lookup yields CDR1 SQVTM and CDR2 ANQGSEA. The CDR3 extends over 10 amino acids. V was clipped by 3 bases and J by 15 bases, with 12 bases between them.

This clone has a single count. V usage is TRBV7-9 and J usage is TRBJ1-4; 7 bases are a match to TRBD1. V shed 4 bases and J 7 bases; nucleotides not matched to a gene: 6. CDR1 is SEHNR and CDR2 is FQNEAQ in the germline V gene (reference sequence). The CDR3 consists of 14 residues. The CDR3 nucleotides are TGTGCCAGCAGCTCGTGGGACAGATCTGAAAAACTGTTTTTT. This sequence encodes CASSSWDRSEKLFF.

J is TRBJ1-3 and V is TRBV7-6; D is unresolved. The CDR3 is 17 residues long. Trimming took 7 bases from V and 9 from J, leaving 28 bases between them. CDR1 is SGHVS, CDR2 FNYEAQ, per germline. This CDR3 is CASTPAGRESPGGTIYF. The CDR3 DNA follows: TGTGCCAGCACCCCCGCGGGGAGGGAGTCCCCCGGAGGCACCATATATTTT.

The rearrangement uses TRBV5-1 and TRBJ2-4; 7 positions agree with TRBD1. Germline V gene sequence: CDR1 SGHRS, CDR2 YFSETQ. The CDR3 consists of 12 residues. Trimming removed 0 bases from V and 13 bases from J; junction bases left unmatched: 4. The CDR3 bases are TGCGCCAGCAGCTTGGGGGACAGAGAACAGTACTTC. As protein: CASSLGDREQYF.

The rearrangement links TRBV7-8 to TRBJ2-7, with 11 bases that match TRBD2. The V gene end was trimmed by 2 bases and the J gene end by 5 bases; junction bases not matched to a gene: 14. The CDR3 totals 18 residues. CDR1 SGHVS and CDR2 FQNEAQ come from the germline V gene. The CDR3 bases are TGTGCCAGCAGCTTAACGGCTAGCGGGAGGAATACCCTCCACGAGCAGTACTTC. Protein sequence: CASSLTASGRNTLHEQYF. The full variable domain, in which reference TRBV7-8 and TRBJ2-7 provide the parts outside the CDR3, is GAGVSQSPRYKVAKRGQDVALRCDPISGHVSLFWYQQALGQGPEFLTYFQNEAQLDKSGLPSDRFFAERPEGSVSTLKIQRTQQEDSAVYLCASSLTASGRNTLHEQYFGPGTRLTVT.

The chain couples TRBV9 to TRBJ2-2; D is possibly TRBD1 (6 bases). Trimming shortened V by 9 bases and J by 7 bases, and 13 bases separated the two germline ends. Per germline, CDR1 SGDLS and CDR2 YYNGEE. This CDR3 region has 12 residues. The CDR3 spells CATRGRLGELFF. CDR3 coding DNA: TGTGCCACCAGGGGCCGGCTCGGGGAGCTGTTTTTT.